A selection of T cell receptor beta chains follows, all from one sample in a study of T cell responses to AZD1222 COVID-19 vaccine. The protocol was immunoSEQ multiplex PCR, while the TCRdb copy is restricted to in-frame clones and leaves out a portion. This table has about 83,000 clones, 88% appearing once. The sample in question was peripheral blood, obtained on day 0 of MenACWY control vaccination. These receptors were collected from an adult in good health. The CDR3 runs from the conserved cysteine through the conserved F or W. The order of the fields is J gene, D gene, clone size, V gene, CDR3 protein, CDR3 DNA. The D gene is left open where the match is weak. Clone size is given for some rows only: seen once, a few or many times, or a class if the clone is expanded.

TRBJ1-3 . . TRBV28 CASSSTLGTGNTIYF TGTGCCAGCAGTTCTACTCTGGGGACGGGAAACACCATATATTTT
TRBJ1-5 . . TRBV7-8 CASSTNGRHQPQHF TGTGCCAGCAGCACCAATGGTCGCCATCAGCCCCAGCATTTT
TRBJ2-6 . . TRBV10-2 CASSESSATGANVLTF TGCGCCAGCAGTGAGTCTTCTGCAACTGGGGCCAACGTCCTGACTTTC
TRBJ1-3 . few TRBV7-9 CASSFSGVAGGNTIYF TGTGCCAGCAGCTTTTCGGGTGTGGCCGGGGGAAACACCATATATTTT
TRBJ1-3 . . TRBV7-2 CASSLTSPGNTIYF TGTGCCAGCAGCCTTACAAGTCCTGGAAACACCATATATTTT
TRBJ2-6 . . TRBV7-3 CASSSPGPGANVLTF TGTGCCAGCAGCTCCCCAGGGCCCGGGGCCAACGTCCTGACTTTC
TRBJ2-7 . few TRBV19 CASSTNWDSYEQYF TGTGCCAGTAGTACCAACTGGGACTCCTACGAGCAGTACTTC
TRBJ2-7 . . TRBV27 CASSAGRLYEQYF TGTGCCAGCAGCGCGGGACGACTCTACGAGCAGTACTTC
TRBJ2-1 . . TRBV10-3 CAISVEASGNEQFF TGTGCCATTAGTGTGGAAGCGTCGGGCAATGAGCAGTTCTTC
TRBJ2-1 . . TRBV11-3 CASSSDNEQFF TGTGCCAGCAGCTCAGACAATGAGCAGTTCTTC
TRBJ2-7 . . TRBV27 CASSLATSYEQYF TGTGCCAGCAGTTTAGCGACTTCCTACGAGCAGTACTTC
TRBJ2-7 TRBD1 . TRBV7-9 CASSMGQGYEQYF TGTGCCAGCAGCATGGGACAGGGCTACGAGCAGTACTTC
TRBJ2-2 . . TRBV11-3 CASSSFGERNTGELFF TGTGCCAGCAGCTCTTTCGGGGAGAGAAACACCGGGGAGCTGTTTTTT
TRBJ2-1 TRBD1 once TRBV24-1 CATSDRQGITGNEQFF TGTGCCACCAGTGATCGACAGGGAATTACGGGCAATGAGCAGTTCTTC
TRBJ2-7 . . TRBV5-4 CASSFRDYEQYF TGTGCCAGCAGCTTCAGGGATTACGAGCAGTACTTC
TRBJ2-3 . few TRBV27 CASSSWTSTDTQYF TGTGCCAGCAGTTCCTGGACTAGCACAGATACGCAGTATTTT
TRBJ2-7 TRBD2 . TRBV28 CASSLRRTLSGTSGRLDVTYEQYF TGTGCCAGCAGTTTGCGGAGGACACTATCCGGGACTAGCGGGAGGCTTGATGTAACCTACGAGCAGTACTTC
TRBJ1-1 . . TRBV28 CASSLRSVNTEAFF TGTGCCAGCAGTTTAAGGTCGGTGAACACTGAAGCTTTCTTT
TRBJ1-1 . . TRBV2 CASLLGVPWGEAFF TGTGCCAGCTTGCTTGGGGTTCCCTGGGGAGAAGCTTTCTTT
TRBJ1-1 . . TRBV10-2 CASRPGDTEAFF TGCGCCAGCAGGCCGGGGGACACTGAAGCTTTCTTT
TRBJ2-2 . . TRBV3-1/TRBV3-2 CASSQAFDHTGELFF TGTGCCAGCAGCCAAGCATTTGACCACACCGGGGAGCTGTTTTTT
TRBJ2-5 . . TRBV28 CASSREVKIGETQYF TGTGCCAGCAGCCGAGAAGTCAAGATTGGGGAGACCCAGTACTTC
TRBJ1-1 . . TRBV19 CASSIGRGTEAFF TGTGCCAGTAGTATAGGTCGGGGCACTGAAGCTTTCTTT
TRBJ2-2 . . TRBV19 CASSISHSGELFF TGTGCCAGTAGTATTTCCCATTCTGGGGAGCTGTTTTTT
TRBJ2-5 TRBD1 . TRBV4-1 CASSHPTGIGETQYF TGCGCCAGCAGCCATCCGACAGGGATAGGAGAGACCCAGTACTTC
TRBJ2-6 . once TRBV30 CAWSQAGGIVLTF TGTGCCTGGAGTCAAGCAGGAGGGATCGTCCTGACTTTC
TRBJ2-5 . . TRBV7-7 CASSQGYGTIQETQYF TGTGCCAGCAGCCAAGGGTACGGGACAATACAAGAGACCCAGTACTTC
TRBJ2-5 TRBD1 . TRBV28 CASKDRGGQETQYF TGTGCCAGCAAGGACAGGGGAGGACAAGAGACCCAGTACTTC
TRBJ1-2 . . TRBV3-1/TRBV3-2 CASSQDRQHYGYTF TGTGCCAGCAGCCAAGATCGACAGCACTATGGCTACACCTTC
TRBJ1-1 . . TRBV2 CASSGPGRNTEAFF TGTGCCAGCAGTGGGCCGGGGCGGAACACTGAAGCTTTCTTT
TRBJ1-5 TRBD1 . TRBV4-1 CASSQTTGTGDHQPQHF TGCGCCAGCAGCCAAACCACCGGGACAGGGGATCATCAGCCCCAGCATTTT
TRBJ1-1 . once TRBV5-1 CASSFSVANTEAFF TGCGCCAGCAGCTTCTCAGTGGCTAACACTGAAGCTTTCTTT
TRBJ1-1 . . TRBV29-1 CSVGSRTLNTEAFF TGCAGCGTTGGATCCAGAACCTTGAACACTGAAGCTTTCTTT
TRBJ2-4 TRBD1 . TRBV19 CASSYRGVGAKNIQYF TGTGCCAGTAGCTACAGGGGGGTAGGGGCCAAAAACATTCAGTACTTC
TRBJ1-3 . . TRBV9 CASSATSRDTIYF TGTGCCAGCAGCGCGACCTCAAGGGACACCATATATTTT
TRBJ1-1 TRBD1 . TRBV5-1 CASSARGTAMNTEAFF TGCGCCAGCAGCGCAAGGGGGACAGCTATGAACACTGAAGCTTTCTTT